These T cell receptor beta chains were read from a single sample in a study of blood T cell repertoires in COVID-19. Using immunoSEQ multiplex PCR, the repertoire was profiled, and TCRdb retains in-frame clones only, with some absent. The sample has 330,000 or so clones, 70% to 90% seen once. What was sequenced was PBMCs or T cells enriched from blood (not recorded which). The receptors shown here come from a man in his forties in a cohort exposed to, infected with or recovered from COVID-19 (not recorded which). Both conserved end residues are part of each CDR3. A D gene is named only where the DNA matches it firmly. Size values are once, few and many counts, or a class for expanded clones, and some rows have none.

v_gene	d_gene	abundance	j_gene	CDR3nt	CDR3aa
TRBV4-1	NA	NA	TRBJ2-7	TGCGCCAGCAGCCAAGTCGTCAGGGACTACGAGCAGTACTTC	CASSQVVRDYEQYF
TRBV30	TRBD1	NA	TRBJ1-4	TGTGCCTGGAGTCGGACAGGGGGTGGAAAACTGTTTTTT	CAWSRTGGGKLFF
TRBV6-2/TRBV6-3	TRBD2	once	TRBJ2-1	TGTGCCAGCAGTTACTCTGCCAGCGGGAGGGCCGGAAGCTACAATGAGCAGTTCTTC	CASSYSASGRAGSYNEQFF
TRBV5-4	NA	once	TRBJ1-4	TGTGCCAGCAGCTTGGTCGGGATTGGGGAAAAACTGTTTTTT	CASSLVGIGEKLFF
TRBV28	TRBD2	NA	TRBJ2-5	TGTGCCAGCAGTTTAGGACTAGCGGAGACCCAGTACTTC	CASSLGLAETQYF
TRBV4-1	TRBD1	NA	TRBJ2-7	TGCGCCAGCAGCCTACCCTTGGGACAGGGGAGTGAGCAGTACTTC	CASSLPLGQGSEQYF
TRBV7-9	NA	NA	TRBJ2-3	TGTGCCAGCAGCCAAGCCCTAGATACGCAGTATTTT	CASSQALDTQYF
TRBV7-9	NA	NA	TRBJ2-1	TGTGCCAGCAGCTTAGCAGGGGGATCCGTCTTC	CASSLAGGSVF
TRBV2	NA	NA	TRBJ1-1	TGTGCCAGCAGCGGGGAACAGGGTATCACTGAAGCTTTCTTT	CASSGEQGITEAFF
TRBV6-5	NA	once	TRBJ1-5	TGTGCCAGCAGGCCGGCAGGGGCAGGCAATCAGCCCCAGCATTTT	CASRPAGAGNQPQHF
TRBV18	NA	few	TRBJ1-2	TGTGCCAGCTCACTGACGACAGGCCAGAGTAACTATGGCTACACCTTC	CASSLTTGQSNYGYTF
TRBV5-1	NA	NA	TRBJ1-1	TGCGCCAGCAGTTACAGTGCTGCGAACACTGAAGCTTTCTTT	CASSYSAANTEAFF
TRBV11-2	NA	NA	TRBJ2-7	TGTGCCAGCAGCTTAGATTCACAGATCCACGAGCAGTACTTC	CASSLDSQIHEQYF
TRBV5-1	TRBD2	NA	TRBJ2-3	TGCGCCAGCAGCCCGAGCCGGGGAGGGGACACAGATACGCAGTATTTT	CASSPSRGGDTDTQYF
TRBV10-1	TRBD2	NA	TRBJ2-1	TGCGCCAGCAGTTCTGGACTAGCGGGAGTTAGACAGTTCTTC	CASSSGLAGVRQFF
TRBV14	NA	NA	TRBJ1-6	TGTGCCAGCAGCCAAACTGCAGGGGTGCAGTCACCCCTCCACTTT	CASSQTAGVQSPLHF
TRBV28	NA	NA	TRBJ1-1	TGTGCCAGCACTCGGGGGACTTTCACTGAAGCTTTCTTT	CASTRGTFTEAFF
TRBV5-1	TRBD2	once	TRBJ2-1	TGCGCCAGCAGCTCGGGACTAGCGGCCTACAATGAGCAGTTCTTC	CASSSGLAAYNEQFF
TRBV18	NA	NA	TRBJ2-1	TGTGCCAGCTCACCACCCGGGAGCCGAGTCTACAATGAGCAGTTCTTC	CASSPPGSRVYNEQFF
TRBV27	NA	NA	TRBJ1-5	TGTGCCAGCAGTTTAAGGCGGTATCAGCCCCAGCATTTT	CASSLRRYQPQHF
TRBV27	TRBD2	NA	TRBJ2-7	TGTGCCAGCAGTTTATTTTCCCGGAGACTAGCGGGAGGAGAGCAGTACTTC	CASSLFSRRLAGGEQYF
TRBV4-1	TRBD2	NA	TRBJ2-7	TGCGCCAGCAGCCTGGGGGGGACTAGCTCCTCCTACGAGCAGTACTTC	CASSLGGTSSSYEQYF
TRBV10-3	TRBD1	NA	TRBJ1-1	TGTGCCATCAGTGAGGCAGGGGGCATCTACCTGAACACTGAAGCTTTCTTT	CAISEAGGIYLNTEAFF
TRBV28	TRBD1	NA	TRBJ1-2	TGTGCCAGCAGTTCCAGGGGGCGATTTGGCTACACCTTC	CASSSRGRFGYTF
TRBV3-1/TRBV3-2	NA	once	TRBJ2-5	TGTGCCAGCAGCCCCAGGGGAGAGACCCAGTACTTC	CASSPRGETQYF
TRBV18	NA	NA	TRBJ2-7	TGTGCCAGCTCACCACCGTCGGAGGTCGAGCAGTACTTC	CASSPPSEVEQYF
TRBV7-9	TRBD1	NA	TRBJ1-2	TGTGCCAGCAGCCCACAGGGGTTCTATGGCTACACCTTC	CASSPQGFYGYTF
TRBV7-9	TRBD2	NA	TRBJ2-7	TGTGCCTGGGGACTAGGCTACGAGCAGTACTTC	CAWGLGYEQYF
TRBV6-5	NA	once	TRBJ1-1	TGTGCCAGCAGTTACCGCCGGGGGACTACTGAAGCTTTCTTT	CASSYRRGTTEAFF
TRBV28	NA	NA	TRBJ2-1	TGTGCCAGTCTATCCGCCTCCTACAATGAGCAGTTCTTC	CASLSASYNEQFF
TRBV27	NA	NA	TRBJ2-3	TGTGCCAGCAGTGCTGGCCACAGGGCCCCCACAGATACGCAGTATTTT	CASSAGHRAPTDTQYF
TRBV2	TRBD2	NA	TRBJ2-1	TGTGCCAGCAGTGAATTCGCTAGCGGGAGCCATGAGCAGTTCTTC	CASSEFASGSHEQFF
TRBV18	TRBD2	NA	TRBJ2-1	TGTGCCAGCTCACCACCGTCTAGCGGGAACAATGAGCAGTTCTTC	CASSPPSSGNNEQFF
TRBV5-1	TRBD1	NA	TRBJ1-2	TGCGCCAGCAGCACAGGGACAGGGGGCGTCGTCTATGGCTACACCTTC	CASSTGTGGVVYGYTF
TRBV27	NA	NA	TRBJ2-1	TGTGCCAGCACCCGAAGGTGGCAGGGACAAACCTTCTCCTACAATGAGCAGTTCTTC	CASTRRWQGQTFSYNEQFF
TRBV27	TRBD1	NA	TRBJ1-6	TGTGCCAGCAGGGGACAGATCATCGATAATTCACCCCTCCACTTT	CASRGQIIDNSPLHF
TRBV2	NA	NA	TRBJ2-6	TGTGCCAGCAGTCCGCGCAGGGTTTCTGGGGCCAACGTCCTGACTTTC	CASSPRRVSGANVLTF
TRBV18	TRBD2	NA	TRBJ2-7	TGTGCCAGCTCAGTGTCTAGCGGGAGGCCTCTGGGGGAGCAGTACTTC	CASSVSSGRPLGEQYF
TRBV6-5	NA	NA	TRBJ1-2	TGTGCCAGCAGTACCCGGACAGATCATGGCTACACCTTC	CASSTRTDHGYTF
TRBV11-2	NA	NA	TRBJ2-2	TGTGCCAGCAGTCCCCGCCAAACAGGGTTGACCGGGGAGCTGTTTTTT	CASSPRQTGLTGELFF
TRBV7-2	TRBD1	once	TRBJ1-6	TGTGCCAGCAGCTTAACGGGACAGGGGAATTCACCCCTCCACTTT	CASSLTGQGNSPLHF
TRBV4-2	NA	NA	TRBJ2-7	TGTGCCAGCAGCCAAGCGGGGAGCGGTAGCTCCTACGAGCAGTACTTC	CASSQAGSGSSYEQYF
TRBV19	TRBD1	NA	TRBJ1-1	TGTGCCAGTAAATCCGAAAGGACAGGGAATACTGAAGCTTTCTTT	CASKSERTGNTEAFF
TRBV3-1/TRBV3-2	NA	NA	TRBJ2-3	TGTGCCAGCAGCCAAGCACCTCCTTCTCAGCGGGTAGGGACGCAGTATTTT	CASSQAPPSQRVGTQYF
TRBV6-1	NA	few	TRBJ1-4	TGTGCCAGCAGTGAAGCGGGACATTCTGAAAAACTGTTTTTT	CASSEAGHSEKLFF
TRBV12-5	NA	NA	TRBJ1-2	TGTGCTAGTGGTTTGGTGCAGAACAGTGCTATATATGGCTACACCTTC	CASGLVQNSAIYGYTF
TRBV30	NA	NA	TRBJ1-1	TGTGCCTGGATTCGGGGGGAAGTTGGTGAAGCTTTCTTT	CAWIRGEVGEAFF
TRBV4-1	TRBD1	NA	TRBJ1-6	TGCGCCAGCAGTGCGGGACAGGGTCAAAAAAATTCACCCCTCCACTTT	CASSAGQGQKNSPLHF
TRBV28	TRBD1	NA	TRBJ1-1	TGTGCCAGCAGTTCGGGACAGATGAACACTGAAGCTTTCTTT	CASSSGQMNTEAFF